This T cell receptor beta chain originates from a study of T cells after yellow fever vaccination. Study-wide points: Only a small proportion of the clonotypes turned up in both the CD4 and the CD8 compartments, likely arising from convergent recombination.

Worth noting for this clonotype: As yet, its antigen is unknown.

Germline-derived CDR1 and CDR2 are SEHNR and FQNEAQ (reference sequence). This CDR3 is 14 amino acids long. V was clipped by 5 bases and J by 5 bases, with 14 bases between them. A universal primer site and UMIs were added as TCR cDNA was made by 5'RACE template switching. TCRdb independently ran MiXCR on the 5' RACE reads; one entry per CDR3 protein. In the table there are roughly 340,000 distinct CDR3 sequences, more than 8.5% of which are singletons. The sample in question was PBMCs, obtained on the day of the first yellow fever vaccination. This sequence was found in a young man who received the YFV17D yellow fever vaccine. The chain has TRBV7-9 and TRBJ2-3; D remains ambiguous. The CDR3 reads CASSLLGAVDTQYF. The CDR3 bases are TGTGCCAGCAGCCTGCTAGGAGCTGTAGATACGCAGTATTTT. The variable domain in full, with the rest retrieved from reference TRBV7-9 and TRBJ2-3, is DTGVSQNPRHKITKRGQNVTFRCDPISEHNRLYWYRQTLGQGPEFLTYFQNEAQLEKSRLLSDRFSAERPKGSFSTLEIQRTEQGDSAMYLCASSLLGAVDTQYFGPGTRLTVL.